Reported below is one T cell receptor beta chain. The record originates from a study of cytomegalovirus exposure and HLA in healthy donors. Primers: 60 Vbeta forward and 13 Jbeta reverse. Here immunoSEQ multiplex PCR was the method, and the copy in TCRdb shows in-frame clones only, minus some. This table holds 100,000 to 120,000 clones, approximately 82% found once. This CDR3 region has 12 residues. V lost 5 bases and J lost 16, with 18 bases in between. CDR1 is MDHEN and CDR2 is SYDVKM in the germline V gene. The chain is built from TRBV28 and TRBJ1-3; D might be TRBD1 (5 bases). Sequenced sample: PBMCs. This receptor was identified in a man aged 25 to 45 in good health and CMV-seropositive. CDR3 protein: CASSPRQLPSYF. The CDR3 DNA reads TGTGCCAGCAGTCCTAGACAGTTGCCGTCGTATTTT.